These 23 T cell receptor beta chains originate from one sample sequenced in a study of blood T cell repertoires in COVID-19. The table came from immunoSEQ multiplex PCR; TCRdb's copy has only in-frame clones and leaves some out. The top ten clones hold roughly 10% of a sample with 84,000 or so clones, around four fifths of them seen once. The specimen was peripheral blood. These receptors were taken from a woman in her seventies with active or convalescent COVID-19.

The CDR3 reads CASSPRDRGSTDTQYF. The DNA of the CDR3 is TGTGCCAGCTCACCCCGGGACAGGGGTAGTACAGATACGCAGTATTTT. The chain carries TRBV18 and TRBJ2-3; 10 bases fit TRBD1. J was trimmed by 3 bases and V by 3 bases; bases with no gene match: 6. The CDR3 sequence is 16 residues long. Germline CDR1 and CDR2: KGHSH and LQKENI.

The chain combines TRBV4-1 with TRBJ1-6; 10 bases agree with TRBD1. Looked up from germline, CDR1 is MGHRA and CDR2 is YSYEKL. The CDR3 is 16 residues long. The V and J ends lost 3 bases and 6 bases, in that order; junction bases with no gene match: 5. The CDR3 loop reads CASSHLDRGFNSPLHF. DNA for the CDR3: TGCGCCAGCAGCCATCTGGACAGGGGGTTTAATTCACCCCTCCACTTT.

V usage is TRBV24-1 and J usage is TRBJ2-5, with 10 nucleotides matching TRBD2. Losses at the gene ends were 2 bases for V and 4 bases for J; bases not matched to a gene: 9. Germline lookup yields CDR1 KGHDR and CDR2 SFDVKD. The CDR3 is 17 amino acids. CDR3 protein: CATSDWGPSGGGETQYF. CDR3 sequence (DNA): TGTGCCACCAGTGATTGGGGCCCTAGCGGGGGCGGAGAGACCCAGTACTTC.

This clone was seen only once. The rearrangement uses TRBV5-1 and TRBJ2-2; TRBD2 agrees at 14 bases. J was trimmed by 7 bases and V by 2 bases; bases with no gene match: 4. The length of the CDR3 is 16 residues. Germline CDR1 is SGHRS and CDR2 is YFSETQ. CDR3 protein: CASSLRTSGGIGELFF. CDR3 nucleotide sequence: TGCGCCAGCAGCTTAAGGACTAGCGGGGGGATCGGGGAGCTGTTTTTT.

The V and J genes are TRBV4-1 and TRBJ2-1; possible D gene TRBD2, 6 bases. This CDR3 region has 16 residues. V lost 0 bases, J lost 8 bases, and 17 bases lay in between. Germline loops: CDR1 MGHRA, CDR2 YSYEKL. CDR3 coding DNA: TGCGCCAGCAGCCAAGATAGTACTAGCTCTTGGTATGAGCAGTTCTTC. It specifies CASSQDSTSSWYEQFF.

CDR3 coding DNA: TGTGCCAGCTCACCACCGGGCCAGCACGAGCAGTACTTC. Its protein is CASSPPGQHEQYF. The V call is TRBV18, the J call TRBJ2-7, with D uncertain. Germline values: CDR1 KGHSH, CDR2 LQKENI. V was cut by 0 bases and J by 5 bases, with 8 bases left in between. CDR3 size: 13 residues. The complete variable domain, with remaining parts taken from reference TRBV18 and TRBJ2-7, reads NAGVMQNPRHLVRRRGQEARLRCSPMKGHSHVYWYRQLPEEGLKFMVYLQKENIIDESGMPKERFSAEFPKEGPSILRIQQVVRGDSAAYFCASSPPGQHEQYFGPGTRLTVT.

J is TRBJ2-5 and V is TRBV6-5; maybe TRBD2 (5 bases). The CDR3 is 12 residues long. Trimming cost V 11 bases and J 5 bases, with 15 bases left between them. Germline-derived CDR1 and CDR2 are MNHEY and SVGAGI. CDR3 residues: CASSPGYETQYF. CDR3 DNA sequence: TGTGCCTCATCTCCGGGGTACGAGACCCAGTACTTC.

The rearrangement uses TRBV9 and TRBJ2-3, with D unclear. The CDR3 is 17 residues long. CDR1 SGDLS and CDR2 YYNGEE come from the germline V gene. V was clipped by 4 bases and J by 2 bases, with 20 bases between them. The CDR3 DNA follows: TGTGCCAGCAGCCCCCGGGTGCGGCAGACCTACACAGATACGCAGTATTTT. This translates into CASSPRVRQTYTDTQYF.

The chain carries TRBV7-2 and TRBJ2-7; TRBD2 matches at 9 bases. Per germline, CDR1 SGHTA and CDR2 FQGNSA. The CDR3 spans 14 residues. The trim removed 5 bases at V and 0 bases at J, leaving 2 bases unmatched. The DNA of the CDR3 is TGTGCCAGCAGCCAGACTAGCGGCTCCTACGAGCAGTACTTC. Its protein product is CASSQTSGSYEQYF.

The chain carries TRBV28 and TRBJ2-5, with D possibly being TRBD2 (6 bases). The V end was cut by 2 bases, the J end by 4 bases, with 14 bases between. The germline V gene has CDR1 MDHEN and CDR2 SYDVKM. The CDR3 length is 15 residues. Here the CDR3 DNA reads TGTGCCAGCAGTTTAGTCGGTGTGGGGGGAGAGACCCAGTACTTC. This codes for CASSLVGVGGETQYF.

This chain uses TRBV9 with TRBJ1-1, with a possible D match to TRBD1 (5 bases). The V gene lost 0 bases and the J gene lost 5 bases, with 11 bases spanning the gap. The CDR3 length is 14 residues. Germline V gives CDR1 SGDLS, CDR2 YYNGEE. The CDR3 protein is CASSVGGGRTEAFF. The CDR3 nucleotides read TGTGCCAGCAGCGTAGGGGGCGGTAGAACTGAAGCTTTCTTT.

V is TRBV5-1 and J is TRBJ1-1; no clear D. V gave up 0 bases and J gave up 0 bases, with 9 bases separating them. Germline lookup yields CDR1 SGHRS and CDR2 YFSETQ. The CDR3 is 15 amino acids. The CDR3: CASSLVAFMNTEAFF. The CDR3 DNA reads TGCGCCAGCAGCTTGGTTGCGTTTATGAACACTGAAGCTTTCTTT. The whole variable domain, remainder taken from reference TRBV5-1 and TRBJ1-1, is KAGVTQTPRYLIKTRGQQVTLSCSPISGHRSVSWYQQTPGQGLQFLFEYFSETQRNKGNFPGRFSGRQFSNSRSEMNVSTLELGDSALYLCASSLVAFMNTEAFFGQGTRLTVV.

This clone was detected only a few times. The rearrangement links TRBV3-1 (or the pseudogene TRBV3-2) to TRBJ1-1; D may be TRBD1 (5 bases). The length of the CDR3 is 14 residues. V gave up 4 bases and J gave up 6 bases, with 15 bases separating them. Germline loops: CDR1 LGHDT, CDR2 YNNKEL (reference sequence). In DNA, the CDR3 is TGTGCCAGCAGCCTCTCGCAGGGAAGACCTGAAGCTTTCTTT. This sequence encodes CASSLSQGRPEAFF.

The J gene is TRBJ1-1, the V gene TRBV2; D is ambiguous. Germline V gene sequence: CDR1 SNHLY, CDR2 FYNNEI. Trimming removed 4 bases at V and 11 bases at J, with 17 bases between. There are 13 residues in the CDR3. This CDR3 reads CASSGGASEVAFF. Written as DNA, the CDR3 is TGTGCCAGCAGTGGAGGTGCCTCCGAGGTGGCTTTCTTT.

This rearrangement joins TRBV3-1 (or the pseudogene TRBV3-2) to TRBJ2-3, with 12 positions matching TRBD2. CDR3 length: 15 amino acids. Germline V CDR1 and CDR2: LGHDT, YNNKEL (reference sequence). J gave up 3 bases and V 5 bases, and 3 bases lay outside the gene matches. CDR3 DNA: TGTGCCAGCAGCTATACTAGCGGGGGGACAGATACGCAGTATTTT. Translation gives CASSYTSGGTDTQYF.

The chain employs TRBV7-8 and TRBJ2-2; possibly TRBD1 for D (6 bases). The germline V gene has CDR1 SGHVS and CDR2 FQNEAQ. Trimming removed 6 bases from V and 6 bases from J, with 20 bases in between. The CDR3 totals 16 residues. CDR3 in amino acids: CASRSSPDRPAGELFF. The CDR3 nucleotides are TGTGCCAGCAGATCGTCCCCAGACAGGCCCGCCGGGGAGCTGTTTTTT.

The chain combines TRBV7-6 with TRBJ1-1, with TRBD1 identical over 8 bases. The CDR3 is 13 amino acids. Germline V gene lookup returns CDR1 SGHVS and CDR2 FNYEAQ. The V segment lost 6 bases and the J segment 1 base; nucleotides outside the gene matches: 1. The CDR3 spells CASRGTGNTEAFF. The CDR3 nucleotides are TGTGCCAGCAGGGGGACAGGGAACACTGAAGCTTTCTTT.

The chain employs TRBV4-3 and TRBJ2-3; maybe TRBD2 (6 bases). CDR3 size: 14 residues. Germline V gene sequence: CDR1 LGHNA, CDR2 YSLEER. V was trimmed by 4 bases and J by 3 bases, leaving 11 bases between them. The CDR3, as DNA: TGCGCCAGCAGCCGGAGGGAGTTTACAGATACGCAGTATTTT. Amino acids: CASSRREFTDTQYF.

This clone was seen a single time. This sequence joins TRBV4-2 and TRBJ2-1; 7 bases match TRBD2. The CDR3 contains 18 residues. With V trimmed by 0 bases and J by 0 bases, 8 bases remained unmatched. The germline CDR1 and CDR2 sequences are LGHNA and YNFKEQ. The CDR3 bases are TGTGCCAGCAGCCAAGAGTTGCGGGGGAGGAGCTCCTACAATGAGCAGTTCTTC. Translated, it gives CASSQELRGRSSYNEQFF.

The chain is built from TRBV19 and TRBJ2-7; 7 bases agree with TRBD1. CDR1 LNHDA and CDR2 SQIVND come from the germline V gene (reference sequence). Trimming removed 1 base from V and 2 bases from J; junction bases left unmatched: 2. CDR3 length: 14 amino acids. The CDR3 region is CASSIGGQPYEQYF. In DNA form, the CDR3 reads TGTGCCAGTAGTATAGGGGGACAGCCCTACGAGCAGTACTTC.

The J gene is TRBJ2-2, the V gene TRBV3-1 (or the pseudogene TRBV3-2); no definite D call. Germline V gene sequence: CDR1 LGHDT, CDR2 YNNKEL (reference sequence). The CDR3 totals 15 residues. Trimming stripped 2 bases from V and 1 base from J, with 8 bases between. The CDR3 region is CASSQLTWNTGELFF. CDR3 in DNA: TGTGCCAGCAGCCAACTCACTTGGAACACCGGGGAGCTGTTTTTT.

Written as DNA, the CDR3 is TGTGCCAGCAGCCCGCGGACAGGCTATGGCTACACCTTC. Amino acids: CASSPRTGYGYTF. The genes are TRBV5-6 and TRBJ1-2; 7 bases agree with TRBD1. This CDR3 contains 13 residues. Germline-derived CDR1 and CDR2 are SGHDT and YYEEEE. V shed 4 bases, J shed 4 bases, and the junction held 4 bases outside the gene matches.

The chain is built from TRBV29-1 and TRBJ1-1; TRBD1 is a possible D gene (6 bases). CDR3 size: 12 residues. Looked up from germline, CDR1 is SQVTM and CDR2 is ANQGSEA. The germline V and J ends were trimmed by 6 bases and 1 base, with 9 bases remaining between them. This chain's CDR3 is CSVLRGNTEAFF. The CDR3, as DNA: TGCAGCGTGCTCAGGGGGAACACTGAAGCTTTCTTT.